The sequence of this T cell receptor beta chain was determined in a study of HIV-infected patients and healthy controls (dated by TCRdb to 2014 to 2015). About the full investigation: Although they stayed below normal ranges, CD4 counts in about 90% of the 16 patients rose modestly but significantly after three months of therapy. The CD4:CD8 ratio rose slightly, whereas CD8 counts showed no consistent shift during early therapy. After a further year of therapy, viral load was undetectable in all patients, having already become undetectable in most of the 16 patients by the second bleed. Patients lacked overall T-cell lymphocytopenia, and total CDR3 counts per chain did not differ significantly from controls. The study asked whether deep sequencing of the TCR repertoire from small blood samples of HIV patients could detect immune perturbation and reconstitution.

This clonotype appeared many times. Its target antigen remains unknown. Base-call qualities are not available, and no considerably larger clone is one nucleotide away. After antiretroviral therapy began, follow-up blood was collected from HIV-infected patients roughly three months, about 14 weeks, later. Whole blood was used without cell fractionation, so all unsorted peripheral T cells were reflected in the repertoire. A 2.5 ml sample of peripheral blood was drawn into Tempus tubes for RNA extraction. Treatment interruptions were among the grounds for excluding patients from enrollment, as were febrile or AIDS-related illness, tumors, hepatitis B or C coinfection, immunomodulatory therapy and recent vaccination. Residual genomic DNA was removed with the TURBO-DNase kit and globin mRNA was depleted with GLOBINclear. Using SuperScript III with primers targeting the alpha and beta constant regions, around 500 ng of RNA was reverse transcribed. Separate alpha and beta chain libraries were generated by chain-specific third strand synthesis with multiplexing indices. The protocol used a single primer pair to amplify all rearrangements within a chain, which avoided primer bias, and attached molecular barcodes to each cDNA molecule. Purified cDNA was ligated with T4 RNA Ligase 1 onto a 5' RACE adapter bearing a random hexamer and the SP2 sequencing primer site. Second strand synthesis was primed from the SP2 site with Phusion polymerase, using slow temperature ramps to favor optimal annealing. Two random hexamer sequences, both added before amplification and joined together, made up the 12-nucleotide barcode of each molecule. P5 and P7 adapter elements plus a second index were added in a short first PCR, which was followed by a roughly 23-cycle amplification PCR with P5s and P7 primers. In total the libraries went through roughly 30 PCR cycles, after which the libraries were quantified on a Qubit, sized on a Bioanalyzer, and diluted to roughly 4.2 nM. Sequencing of the normalized libraries was done on an Illumina MiSeq using 2 x 250 paired-end kits. Into approximately 9.7 ul Tris-Cl, the reverse transcription reactions were eluted following cleanup on MinElute columns. A 1:1 ratio of AMPure XP beads was used to clean the adapter ligations after they had run for approximately 21 hours at 16 degrees C. On the authors' methods: Demultiplexed FASTQ files were processed with a modified Decombinator that output V, J, insert and barcode information. Any sequence that shared a barcode yet differed from the dominant sequence was discarded as an error, and the number of original cDNA molecules was estimated by counting barcodes clustered at Levenshtein distance 3. The R packages ineq, vegan, igraph and RCytoscape were used for downstream analyses, together with IMGT nomenclature and CDR3 definitions. V gene usage was calculated across distinct sequences, with every TCR tallied a single time to avoid skew from clonal expansion. Within a donor, similarity networks joined unique CDR3 amino acid sequences in every case where two of them were separated by a single Levenshtein edit. Published HIV-specific CDR3s (roughly 96 alpha, 600 to 850 beta) and CMV-specific CDR3s (around 12 alpha, over 250 beta) were compiled and searched for in the repertoires. Lower sequence numbers were not the cause of the decreased diversity in patients, as random subsampling to size-matched repertoires showed. Clones were called with MiXCR by TCRdb after fastp trimmed the public reads at Q25, and only in-frame beta chains were retained. Rows merge per CDR3 protein into single entries with the most common DNA and genes. The V and J calls were not made by the authors but by TCRdb's processing. This sample gives 8,000 to 9,000 distinct CDR3 sequences in total; over 7.5% of them show up just once. The ten largest clones take up approximately 12% of the sample.

Study-wide findings and limitations: A major limit on how widely the findings apply, in the view of the authors, was that only sixteen HIV-infected individuals were processed. Only about three months of therapy was reflected in the treated samples, a period arguably too short to observe immune reconstitution given low adult thymic output. During therapy, a significant decrease in frequency was seen for HIV-associated CDR3s, whereas no significant change was found for CMV-associated CDR3s, although most of them became more frequent. Rare events from HIV-infected data received too much weight under size-matching, and comparisons were complicated by unequal numbers of distinct sequences between patients and controls. The observed differences in diversity were not explained by the slight differences in age and sex profiles between the study cohorts. The pairing of alpha and beta chains was not determined in the samples. The study did not determine donor HLA types. Size-matched repertoire data did not replicate the apparent post-therapy recovery of the Gini index in HIV-infected patients. HIV-infected repertoires had significantly higher mean Gini indices than controls, possibly reflecting oligoclonality. MAIT cell alpha-chain CDR3s were present at high frequency in healthy controls but severely depleted in HIV+ repertoires. Compared with untreated HIV+ repertoires, healthy control repertoires had roughly threefold more distinct CDR3s and a higher Shannon diversity. More CDR3s were shared between individuals among healthy controls than among HIV+ patients, as measured by Jaccard index and by the count of highly shared sequences. The dynamics of distinct T-cell subpopulations could not be separated, and sequencing depth was restricted, because whole blood was used. Significantly different mean usage between HIV-infected patients and controls was observed for eight alpha and eight beta V genes.

Per the germline V gene (reference sequence), DFQATT is the CDR1 and SNEGSKA is the CDR2. V lost 3 bases and J lost 5 bases; the stretch between them is 17 bases long. The cysteine opens and the phenylalanine closes a CDR3 of 14 amino acids. The retained sequence is limited to the CDR3, 42 bases, with the frame set at the first base. The rearrangement joined TRBV20-1 to TRBJ2-7, with the D segment possibly TRBD1 or TRBD2, each aligning over 6 bases. This sample comprised blood, obtained during antiretroviral therapy. The TCR comes from an adult with HIV infection. The CDR3 region reads CSASGGRQRDEQYF. DNA sequence: TGCAGTGCTAGTGGGGGCAGGCAGCGGGACGAGCAGTACTTC.